The 26 T cell receptor beta chains below all came from one sample that was sequenced in a study of cytomegalovirus exposure and HLA in healthy donors. Libraries were prepared by immunoSEQ multiplex PCR; TCRdb keeps only in-frame clonotypes and omits some of them. The sample contains about 160,000 clones, almost 85% of which appear only once. Sequencing was done on a sample of PBMCs. Receptors were obtained from a man in his thirties or forties in good health and CMV-seropositive.

The chain uses TRBV6-4 and TRBJ2-2; D possibly corresponds to TRBD1 (6 bases). With 6 bases removed from V and 8 bases from J, the gap between germline ends came to 13 bases. CDR1 and CDR2 from the germline V gene are MRHNA and SNTAGT. The CDR3 consists of 13 residues. CDR3 coding DNA: TGTGCCAGCAGCCCGACAGGTCTGGGGGAGCTGTTTTTT. It codes for CASSPTGLGELFF.

V gene TRBV5-6 combines with J gene TRBJ1-1; possibly TRBD1 for D (6 bases). CDR1 SGHDT and CDR2 YYEEEE come from the germline V gene. This CDR3 region has 14 residues. Trimming shortened V by 6 bases and J by 4 bases, and 16 bases separated the two germline ends. CDR3 coding DNA: TGTGCCAGCAACTCAGGGGATAGGGGCACTGAAGCTTTCTTT. Its translation: CASNSGDRGTEAFF.

The V and J genes are TRBV27 and TRBJ2-5; TRBD1 matches at 10 bases. There are 16 residues in the CDR3. Germline V gives CDR1 MNHEY, CDR2 SMNVEV (reference sequence). Losses at the gene ends were 5 bases for V and 0 bases for J; bases not matched to a gene: 6. The CDR3 bases are TGTGCCAGCAGTGCCCGGGACAGGGGTAACCAAGAGACCCAGTACTTC. Translated, it gives CASSARDRGNQETQYF.

The chain recombines TRBV15 with TRBJ1-5; D is perhaps TRBD1 (6 bases). Trimming removed 3 bases from V and 2 bases from J, with 14 bases in between. This CDR3 comprises 16 residues. Germline V gene sequence: CDR1 LNHNV, CDR2 YYDKDF (reference sequence). CDR3 residues: CATSSYREIGNQPQHF. CDR3 bases: TGTGCCACCAGCAGCTACAGGGAGATCGGCAATCAGCCCCAGCATTTT.

The chain recombines TRBV6-5 with TRBJ1-3; the match to TRBD1 covers 9 bases. Unmatched junction bases numbered 4, after V lost 3 bases and J lost 4 bases. This CDR3 is built from 15 residues. Germline V CDR1 and CDR2: MNHEY, SVGAGI. As DNA, the CDR3 is TGTGCCAGCAGTTATACCGGGACAGGGGGAAACACCATATATTTT. This gives the protein CASSYTGTGGNTIYF.

The chain joins TRBV30 to TRBJ2-1, with 9 bases matching TRBD2. Germline CDR1 GTSNPN, CDR2 SVGIG (reference sequence). The length of the CDR3 is 15 residues. J was trimmed by 5 bases and V by 3 bases; bases with no gene match: 8. The CDR3 nucleotides read TGTGCCTGGAGGGTGAGACTAGCGGTAAACAATGAGCAGTTCTTC. Protein sequence: CAWRVRLAVNNEQFF.

The V call is TRBV27, the J call TRBJ1-5; 9 positions agree with TRBD1. CDR1 and CDR2 (germline): MNHEY, SMNVEV (reference sequence). The CDR3 is made up of 15 amino acids. Losses at the gene ends were 6 bases for V and 6 bases for J; bases not matched to a gene: 9. The CDR3 spells CASSPGTGKSQPQHF. The DNA for the CDR3 is TGTGCCAGCAGCCCCGGGACAGGGAAGAGTCAGCCCCAGCATTTT.

The chain combines TRBV6-6 with TRBJ2-7; D is ambiguous. V lost 6 bases and J lost 7, with 10 bases in between. This CDR3 is built from 11 residues. Germline assignment: CDR1 MNHNY and CDR2 SVGAGI (reference sequence). CDR3 coding DNA: TGTGCCAGCAGCCCAATCGGGGAGCAGTACTTC. Protein product: CASSPIGEQYF.

The count of this clone is one. The chain carries TRBV9 and TRBJ2-6, with no clear D. Trimming left V 0 bases short and J 0 bases short, with 16 bases between. Germline V gene sequence: CDR1 SGDLS, CDR2 YYNGEE. The CDR3 loop spans 19 amino acids. The CDR3 sequence is CASSVDLISPYSGANVLTF. In DNA, the CDR3 is TGTGCCAGCAGCGTAGATTTGATTAGCCCTTACTCTGGGGCCAACGTCCTGACTTTC.

The chain couples TRBV6-1 to TRBJ2-1, with 11 bases fitting TRBD2. This CDR3 region has 14 residues. V was clipped by 6 bases and J by 5 bases; unmatched bases: 3. Germline CDR1 reads MNHNS; CDR2 reads SASEGT. This CDR3 reads CASRGTSGNNEQFF. The CDR3, as DNA: TGTGCCAGCAGAGGGACTAGCGGAAACAATGAGCAGTTCTTC.

The chain combines TRBV9 with TRBJ2-7, with TRBD1 matching over 9 bases. Trimming took 0 bases from V and 2 from J; bases not matched to a gene: 3. The CDR3 runs 15 residues. From germline, CDR1 is SGDLS and CDR2 YYNGEE. DNA for the CDR3: TGTGCCAGCAGCGTAGATGGGACAGGGACCTACGAGCAGTACTTC. It is translated as CASSVDGTGTYEQYF.

V gene TRBV15 combines with J gene TRBJ1-3, with a tentative D call TRBD1 (5 bases). Trimming took 8 bases from V and 0 from J, leaving 8 bases between them. CDR3 length: 13 amino acids. CDR1 is LNHNV, CDR2 YYDKDF, per germline (reference sequence). The DNA for the CDR3 is TGTGCCACCGATGACAGCTCTGGAAACACCATATATTTT. Encoded protein: CATDDSSGNTIYF.

This clone was observed a few times. This chain uses TRBV2 with TRBJ1-5; 7 nucleotides agree with TRBD1. V was pared by 3 bases and J by 8 bases, with 10 bases of the junction left unmatched. Germline values: CDR1 SNHLY, CDR2 FYNNEI. The CDR3 runs 15 residues. The CDR3 DNA reads as TGTGCCAGCAGTGAGGGGGGACAGCCCGTGGAGCCCCAGCATTTT. Its protein product is CASSEGGQPVEPQHF.

With respect to this clone: The junction shows a germline mismatch at one end, possibly a read error. V usage is TRBV7-7 and J usage is TRBJ2-1; TRBD2 agrees at 13 bases. CDR3 length: 16 residues. CDR1 is SSHAT and CDR2 is FNYEAQ in the germline V gene (reference sequence). CDR3 nucleotide sequence: TGTGCTAGCAGCTTAGGACTAGCGGGAGCTTCAGAAGAGCAGTTCTTC. Translation: CASSLGLAGASEEQFF.

Of note for this clone: The sample contains more than one DNA sequence encoding this CDR3. The chain uses TRBV6-5 and TRBJ1-1; TRBD1 is a possible D gene (6 bases). Per germline, CDR1 MNHEY and CDR2 SVGAGI. Trimming stripped 4 bases from V and 0 bases from J, with 9 bases between. This CDR3 spans 14 amino acids. CDR3 amino acids: CASSSRGLNTEAFF. The CDR3 region has the DNA TGTGCCAGCAGTTCCAGGGGCCTGAACACTGAAGCTTTCTTT.

The chain joins TRBV7-9 to TRBJ2-7; a possible D gene is TRBD1 (5 bases). V was pared by 6 bases and J by 3 bases, with 12 bases between. Germline-derived CDR1 and CDR2 are SEHNR and FQNEAQ (reference sequence). The CDR3 contains 13 residues. CDR3 coding DNA: TGTGCCAGCAGTTTACAGGATATCTACGAGCAGTACTTC. This sequence encodes CASSLQDIYEQYF. The full variable domain, in which reference TRBV7-9 and TRBJ2-7 provide the parts outside the CDR3, is DTGVSQNPRHKITKRGQNVTFRCDPISEHNRLYWYRQTLGQGPEFLTYFQNEAQLEKSRLLSDRFSAERPKGSFSTLEIQRTEQGDSAMYLCASSLQDIYEQYFGPGTRLTVT.

The chain combines TRBV19 with TRBJ1-5; 8 bases align to TRBD1. The CDR3 length is 15 residues. From germline, CDR1 is LNHDA and CDR2 SQIVND (reference sequence). J was trimmed by 6 bases and V by 7 bases; bases with no gene match: 11. DNA of the CDR3: TGTGCCAGTACCCAAGGGGCAGGGGGCAGTCAGCCCCAGCATTTT. This sequence encodes CASTQGAGGSQPQHF.

V is TRBV4-1 and J is TRBJ2-3; no clear D. The CDR3 runs 17 residues. The V and J ends lost 4 bases and 0 bases respectively, with 17 bases between them. Germline CDR1 and CDR2: MGHRA and YSYEKL. In DNA, the CDR3 is TGCGCCAGCAGCCCAAGATACTCCGTTTCTAGCACAGATACGCAGTATTTT. Translation gives CASSPRYSVSSTDTQYF.

The chain carries TRBV4-1 and TRBJ2-3, with 16 bases fitting TRBD2. CDR3 length equals 17 residues. Germline values: CDR1 MGHRA, CDR2 YSYEKL. The V segment lost 6 bases and the J segment 1 base; nucleotides outside the gene matches: 4. In nucleotides, the CDR3 is TGCGCCAGCAGTTACGGGACTAGCGGGAGGGGCACAGATACGCAGTATTTT. Translated: CASSYGTSGRGTDTQYF.

V is TRBV28 and J is TRBJ2-7; D ambiguous. V dropped 4 bases and J dropped 5 bases, with 12 bases sitting between them. Germline V CDR1 and CDR2: MDHEN, SYDVKM. The CDR3 is 13 residues long. Here the CDR3 DNA reads TGTGCCAGCAGTTACCCGGTAACCCACGAGCAGTACTTC. Translating gives CASSYPVTHEQYF. Full variable domain (remainder filled in from reference TRBV28 and TRBJ2-7): DVKVTQSSRYLVKRTGEKVFLECVQDMDHENMFWYRQDPGLGLRLIYFSYDVKMKEKGDIPEGYSVSREKKERFSLILESASTNQTSMYLCASSYPVTHEQYFGPGTRLTVT.

This chain connects TRBV5-6 to TRBJ1-5; 10 bases line up with TRBD1. CDR1 is SGHDT, CDR2 YYEEEE, per germline. CDR3 length equals 17 residues. V lost 4 bases, J lost 1 base, and 8 bases stayed unmatched. The CDR3 here is CASSTGQGDWSNQPQHF. CDR3 coding DNA: TGTGCCAGCAGCACCGGACAGGGGGACTGGAGCAATCAGCCCCAGCATTTT.

The chain employs TRBV5-1 and TRBJ2-7; maybe TRBD1 (5 bases). V lost 4 bases and J lost 4, with 12 bases in between. Germline V CDR1 and CDR2: SGHRS, YFSETQ. The CDR3 is 13 residues long. The CDR3 region has the DNA TGCGCCAGCAGCCAAGACAGAACGTACGAGCAGTACTTC. It yields the protein CASSQDRTYEQYF.

The chain recombines TRBV5-1 with TRBJ2-7; D not certain. The V end was cut by 4 bases, the J end by 6 bases, with 11 bases between. Germline CDR1 reads SGHRS; CDR2 reads YFSETQ. The CDR3 length is 12 residues. CDR3 sequence (DNA): TGCGCCAGCAGCCCAACCAGTCTCGAGCAGTACTTC. It codes for CASSPTSLEQYF. Together with reference TRBV5-1 and TRBJ2-7, the CDR3 gives the full variable domain: KAGVTQTPRYLIKTRGQQVTLSCSPISGHRSVSWYQQTPGQGLQFLFEYFSETQRNKGNFPGRFSGRQFSNSRSEMNVSTLELGDSALYLCASSPTSLEQYFGPGTRLTVT.

The chain has TRBV7-2 and TRBJ1-3; a possible D gene is TRBD1 (6 bases). This CDR3 is built from 14 residues. Germline assignment: CDR1 SGHTA and CDR2 FQGNSA. Trimming stripped 5 bases from V and 8 bases from J, with 16 bases between. The CDR3: CASSRMMGADTIYF. The CDR3 DNA is TGTGCCAGCAGCCGTATGATGGGGGCAGACACCATATATTTT.

This clone was detected once. This chain joins TRBV19 and TRBJ2-2; 11 bases agree with TRBD2. The V gene end was trimmed by 3 bases and the J gene end by 7 bases; junction bases not matched to a gene: 4. In germline, CDR1 is LNHDA, CDR2 SQIVND (reference sequence). This CDR3 has 15 amino acids. The CDR3 loop is CASSMLAGGSGELFF. The DNA for the CDR3 is TGTGCCAGTAGTATGCTAGCGGGAGGTAGCGGGGAGCTGTTTTTT.

The genes are TRBV10-3 and TRBJ1-4; maybe TRBD1 (5 bases). This CDR3 is built from 14 residues. V was shortened by 11 bases and J by 6 bases, with 19 bases between the two germline ends. CDR1 is ENHRY and CDR2 is SYGVKD in the germline V gene. CDR3 coding DNA: TGTGCCGCCAACAAGGAGGGACCTCATGAAAAACTGTTTTTT. Amino acids: CAANKEGPHEKLFF.